These 10 T cell receptor beta chains came from one sample sequenced in a study of blood T cell repertoires in COVID-19. Data came from immunoSEQ multiplex PCR; TCRdb stores just in-frame clones and leaves some out. The repertoire holds over 150,000 clones, with approximately 85% as singletons. Sequencing was carried out using PBMCs or T cells enriched from blood (not recorded which). Receptor source: a middle-aged man who had recovered from COVID-19.

The chain is built from TRBV10-3 and TRBJ1-2; 7 nucleotides match TRBD1. With V trimmed by 3 bases and J by 0 bases, 7 bases remained unmatched. The CDR3 runs 16 residues. Looked up from germline, CDR1 is ENHRY and CDR2 is SYGVKD. The CDR3 region has the DNA TGTGCCATCAGTGAAATTAGGGACAGTCCTAACTATGGCTACACCTTC. Translation gives CAISEIRDSPNYGYTF.

The chain joins TRBV7-2 to TRBJ1-5; no definite D call. Germline CDR1 and CDR2: SGHTA and FQGNSA. The length of the CDR3 is 18 residues. V shed 2 bases and J shed 2 bases, with 19 bases lying between them. DNA for the CDR3: TGTGCCAGCAGCTTATACGGGAATTGGGGTATCGGCAATCAGCCCCAGCATTTT. It codes for CASSLYGNWGIGNQPQHF.

The chain recombines TRBV29-1 with TRBJ2-2; 11 positions match TRBD1. Trimming took 7 bases from V and 5 from J; bases not matched to a gene: 12. Germline loops: CDR1 SQVTM, CDR2 ANQGSEA. CDR3 size: 16 residues. The CDR3: CSADPGQGVGTGELFF. Written as DNA, the CDR3 is TGCAGCGCTGATCCGGGACAGGGGGTAGGGACCGGGGAGCTGTTTTTT.

The chain couples TRBV28 to TRBJ2-4; D remains ambiguous. The germline CDR1 and CDR2 sequences are MDHEN and SYDVKM. CDR3 length: 14 amino acids. Written as DNA, the CDR3 is TGTTCCTCCCAAGCCACCCTGGCCAAAAACATTCAGTACTTC. This codes for CSSQATLAKNIQYF.

The chain is built from TRBV30 and TRBJ2-1, with no clear D. The CDR3 is 13 residues long. Trimming stripped 5 bases from V and 5 bases from J, with 13 bases between. Germline CDR1 GTSNPN, CDR2 SVGIG (reference sequence). The CDR3 DNA sequence: TGTGCCTGGGACCGCAGGAAAAACAATGAGCAGTTCTTC. Translated: CAWDRRKNNEQFF.

This chain uses TRBV27 with TRBJ1-2, with a weak D call TRBD1 (5 bases). Deletions cut 4 bases from V and 4 bases from J, with 13 bases between. Germline assignment: CDR1 MNHEY and CDR2 SMNVEV (reference sequence). There are 14 residues in the CDR3. The CDR3 DNA follows: TGTGCCAGCAGTTACTCGGGGGGAACCTATGGCTACACCTTC. Encoded protein: CASSYSGGTYGYTF.

This clone was seen a few times. This chain connects TRBV18 to TRBJ2-6, with D maybe TRBD1 (6 bases). The CDR3 is 17 residues long. With 4 bases removed from V and 0 bases from J, the gap between germline ends came to 13 bases. The germline V gene encodes CDR1 KGHSH and CDR2 LQKENI. CDR3 region: CASSREQGNSGANVLTF. DNA for the CDR3: TGTGCCAGCTCACGGGAACAGGGAAACTCTGGGGCCAACGTCCTGACTTTC.

V gene TRBV5-1 combines with J gene TRBJ1-2; no reliable D call. Germline loops: CDR1 SGHRS, CDR2 YFSETQ. This CDR3 has 15 residues. V shed 2 bases and J shed 8 bases, with 19 bases lying between them. The CDR3 loop reads CASSFGGQAEGGYTF. CDR3 DNA: TGCGCCAGCAGCTTTGGCGGGCAGGCCGAAGGGGGCTACACCTTC. The variable domain in full, completed from reference TRBV5-1 and TRBJ1-2, reads KAGVTQTPRYLIKTRGQQVTLSCSPISGHRSVSWYQQTPGQGLQFLFEYFSETQRNKGNFPGRFSGRQFSNSRSEMNVSTLELGDSALYLCASSFGGQAEGGYTFGSGTRLTVV.

V is TRBV7-2 and J is TRBJ1-2, with 8 bases matching TRBD1. CDR3 length equals 17 residues. J gave up 3 bases and V 1 base, and 10 bases lay outside the gene matches. CDR1 is SGHTA and CDR2 is FQGNSA in the germline V gene. In DNA form, the CDR3 reads TGTGCCAGCAGCTTAGTAGCAGGGGGCGCGTATCACTATGGCTACACCTTC. It encodes CASSLVAGGAYHYGYTF.

V and J are TRBV7-3 and TRBJ2-5, with D unresolved. The CDR3 spans 16 residues. The V gene lost 3 bases and the J gene lost 1 base, with 15 bases spanning the gap. Germline lookup yields CDR1 SGHTA and CDR2 FQGTGA. The CDR3 sequence: CASSLSPLSPQETQYF. CDR3 sequence (DNA): TGTGCCAGCAGCTTGTCACCACTAAGTCCCCAAGAGACCCAGTACTTC. The full variable domain, completed using reference TRBV7-3 and TRBJ2-5, is GAGVSQTPSNKVTEKGKYVELRCDPISGHTALYWYRQSLGQGPEFLIYFQGTGAADDSGLPNDRFFAVRPEGSVSTLKIQRTERGDSAVYLCASSLSPLSPQETQYFGPGTRLLVL.